This T cell receptor beta chain was found in a study of long-term antiretroviral therapy in people with HIV. The germline V gene encodes CDR1 MNHNY and CDR2 SVGAGI (reference sequence). V gave up 2 bases and J gave up 3 bases; unmatched junction bases: 3. CDR3 length equals 14 residues. Turning to this clone: The antigen is undetermined.

With survey level as its setting, the immunoSEQ assay was v3.0. What sequencing targeted per sample was about 35,000-55,000 T-cell genomes. Sequencing was performed with immunoSEQ multiplex PCR; in TCRdb, only in-frame clones are kept and a portion is missing. This table has 35,000 or so clones, approximately 83% appearing once. Study-level points and caveats: Pre-ART expanded TRB clones stayed dominant throughout, though often decreasing after ART. Someone took the blood between about 2004 and 2018, maybe while older ART regimens were in use.

Per donor, at least one pre-ART and at least two post-ART PBMC samples were obtained. This chain joins TRBV6-6 and TRBJ2-5; TRBD2 agrees at 7 bases. The TCR originated in a man younger than 35 with HIV. Sequenced here: unsorted PBMCs, sampled 0.4 years before starting antiretroviral therapy. Here the CDR3 reads CASSYLREKETQYF. CDR3 in DNA: TGTGCCAGCAGTTACCTGCGGGAGAAAGAGACCCAGTACTTC.